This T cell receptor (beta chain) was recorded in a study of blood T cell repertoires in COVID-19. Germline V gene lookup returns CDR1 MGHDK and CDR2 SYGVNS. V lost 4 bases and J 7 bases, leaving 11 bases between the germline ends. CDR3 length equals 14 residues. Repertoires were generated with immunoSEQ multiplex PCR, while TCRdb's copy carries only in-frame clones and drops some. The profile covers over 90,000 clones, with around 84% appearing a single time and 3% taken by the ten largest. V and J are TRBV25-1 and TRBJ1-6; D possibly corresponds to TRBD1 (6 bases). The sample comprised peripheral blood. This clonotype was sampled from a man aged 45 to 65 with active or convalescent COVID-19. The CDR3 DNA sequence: TGTGCCAGCAGTGGCCGACAGGCCAATTCACCCCTCCACTTT. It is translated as CASSGRQANSPLHF.